Below, 3 T cell receptor beta chains from the same sample are listed, as sequenced in a study of blood T cell repertoires in COVID-19. Data came from immunoSEQ multiplex PCR; TCRdb stores just in-frame clones and leaves some out. Counted here are a few hundred thousand clones, about 87% occurring once; the ten biggest clones make up around 3.1%. Sequences were obtained from PBMCs or T cells enriched from blood (not recorded which). These receptors were obtained from a middle-aged woman who had been exposed to COVID-19.

The V and J genes are TRBV13 and TRBJ2-2; D is perhaps TRBD2 (6 bases). From germline, CDR1 is PRHDT and CDR2 FYEKMQ (reference sequence). There are 15 residues in the CDR3. Trimming stripped 5 bases from V and 3 bases from J, with 13 bases between. CDR3 nucleotide sequence: TGTGCCAGCAGCCGGCTGGGGGACTACACCGGGGAGCTGTTTTTT. This translates into CASSRLGDYTGELFF. The full variable domain, in which reference TRBV13 and TRBJ2-2 provide the parts outside the CDR3, is AAGVIQSPRHLIKEKRETATLKCYPIPRHDTVYWYQQGPGQDPQFLISFYEKMQSDKGSIPDRFSAQQFSDYHSELNMSSLELGDSALYFCASSRLGDYTGELFFGEGSRLTVL.

The chain couples TRBV14 to TRBJ2-3; tentative D call: TRBD2 (5 bases). The germline V gene encodes CDR1 SGHDN and CDR2 FVKESK. V shed 0 bases and J shed 3 bases, with 10 bases lying between them. This CDR3 is 15 amino acids long. The CDR3 loop reads CASSQELEVTDTQYF. CDR3 coding DNA: TGTGCCAGCAGCCAAGAACTAGAGGTGACAGATACGCAGTATTTT.

The V call is TRBV10-2, the J call TRBJ2-1; 16 bases align to TRBD2. V was pared by 9 bases and J by 9 bases, with 8 bases of the junction left unmatched. Germline V CDR1 and CDR2: WSHSY, SAAADI. The CDR3 totals 15 residues. Here the CDR3 reads CASGTSGRAMGEQFF. As DNA, the CDR3 is TGCGCCAGTGGGACTAGCGGGAGGGCGATGGGTGAGCAGTTCTTC.